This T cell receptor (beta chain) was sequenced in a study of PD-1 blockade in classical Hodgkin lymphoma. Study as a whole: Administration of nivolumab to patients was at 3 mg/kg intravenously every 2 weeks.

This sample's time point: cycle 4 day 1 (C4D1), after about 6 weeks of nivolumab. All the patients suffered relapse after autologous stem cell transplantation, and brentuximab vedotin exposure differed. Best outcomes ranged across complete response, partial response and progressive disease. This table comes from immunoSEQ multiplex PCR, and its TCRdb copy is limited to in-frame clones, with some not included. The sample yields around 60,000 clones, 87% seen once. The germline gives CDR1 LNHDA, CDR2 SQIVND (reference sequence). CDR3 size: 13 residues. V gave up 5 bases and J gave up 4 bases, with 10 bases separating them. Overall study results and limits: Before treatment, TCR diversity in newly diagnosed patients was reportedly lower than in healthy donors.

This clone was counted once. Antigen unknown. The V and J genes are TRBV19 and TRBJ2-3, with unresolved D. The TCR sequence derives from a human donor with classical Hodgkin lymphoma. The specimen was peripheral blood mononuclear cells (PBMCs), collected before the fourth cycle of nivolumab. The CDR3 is CASSFGTPDTQYF. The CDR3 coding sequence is TGTGCCAGTAGTTTCGGTACGCCAGATACGCAGTATTTT. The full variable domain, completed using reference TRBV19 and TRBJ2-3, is DGGITQSPKYLFRKEGQNVTLSCEQNLNHDAMYWYRQDPGQGLRLIYYSQIVNDFQKGDIAEGYSVSREKKESFPLTVTSAQKNPTAFYLCASSFGTPDTQYFGPGTRLTVL.